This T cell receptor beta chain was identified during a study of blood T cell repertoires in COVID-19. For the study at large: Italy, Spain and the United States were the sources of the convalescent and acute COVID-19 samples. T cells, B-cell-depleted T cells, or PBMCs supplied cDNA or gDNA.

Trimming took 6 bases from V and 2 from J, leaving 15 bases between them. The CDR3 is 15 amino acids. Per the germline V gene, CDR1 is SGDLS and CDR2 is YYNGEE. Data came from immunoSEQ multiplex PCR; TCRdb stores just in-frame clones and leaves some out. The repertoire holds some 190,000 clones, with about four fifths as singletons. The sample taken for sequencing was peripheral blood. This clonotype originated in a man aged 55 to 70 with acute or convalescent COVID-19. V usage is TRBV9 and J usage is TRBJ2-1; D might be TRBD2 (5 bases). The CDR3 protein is CASTPSGSTYNEQFF. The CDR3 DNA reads TGTGCCAGCACCCCGTCGGGGAGCACCTACAATGAGCAGTTCTTC.